Presented here are 29 T cell receptor beta chains from one specimen sequenced in a study of cytomegalovirus exposure and HLA in healthy donors. The PCR employed 60 Vbeta primers together with 13 Jbeta primers. The protocol was immunoSEQ multiplex PCR, while the TCRdb copy is restricted to in-frame clones and leaves out a portion. This repertoire shows around 190,000 clones, roughly four fifths found once; its top ten account for 2.5% to 3.5%. The sample taken for sequencing was PBMCs. The receptors were sampled from a woman in her twenties or thirties in good health and CMV-seropositive.

This chain connects TRBV10-2 to TRBJ2-5, with 16 bases lining up with TRBD2. The J call is in doubt because the DNA end fits TRBJ2-7 better. The CDR3 loop spans 15 amino acids. The germline gives CDR1 WSHSY, CDR2 SAAADI. CDR3 residues: CASRGLAGGKYEQYF. The CDR3 bases are TGCGCCAGCAGGGGACTAGCGGGAGGGAAATACGAGCAGTACTTC.

This chain uses TRBV11-2 with TRBJ2-5, with D maybe TRBD2 (5 bases). V was pared by 5 bases and J by 5 bases, with 18 bases between. Germline CDR1 is SGHAT and CDR2 is FQNNGV. The CDR3 loop spans 15 amino acids. The CDR3 loop is CASSARTSTGETQYF. The CDR3 nucleotides read TGTGCCAGCAGCGCCAGGACTTCAACGGGGGAGACCCAGTACTTC.

The chain combines TRBV6-1 with TRBJ2-1; D is undetermined. Germline loops: CDR1 MNHNS, CDR2 SASEGT. This CDR3 spans 13 amino acids. Trimming pared 6 bases from V and 2 bases from J, leaving 8 bases between. CDR3 sequence: CASSRGPYNEQFF. In DNA, the CDR3 is TGTGCCAGCAGCAGAGGTCCCTACAATGAGCAGTTCTTC.

This rearrangement joins TRBV6-5 to TRBJ2-2, with a weak D call TRBD2 (6 bases). This CDR3 has 13 residues. Germline V gene data show CDR1 as MNHEY and CDR2 as SVGAGI. V lost 7 bases, J lost 6 bases, and 12 bases lay in between. The CDR3 DNA is TGTGCCAGCAACCCCGGAGGGTCCGGGGAGCTGTTTTTT. Translation gives CASNPGGSGELFF.

V gene TRBV28 combines with J gene TRBJ1-6; D gene uncertain. Germline V gene lookup returns CDR1 MDHEN and CDR2 SYDVKM. Trimming stripped 5 bases from V and 0 bases from J, with 8 bases between. The CDR3 has 15 amino acids. The DNA for the CDR3 is TGTGCCAGCAGTCCCACGGGCTCCTATAATTCACCCCTCCACTTT. This encodes CASSPTGSYNSPLHF. Looking up the rest from reference TRBV28 and TRBJ1-6 gives the full variable domain: DVKVTQSSRYLVKRTGEKVFLECVQDMDHENMFWYRQDPGLGLRLIYFSYDVKMKEKGDIPEGYSVSREKKERFSLILESASTNQTSMYLCASSPTGSYNSPLHFGNGTRLTVT.

In DNA, the CDR3 is TGTGCCAGCAGTTTAACAGGGAGATCTAGCACAGATACGCAGTATTTT. Translated, it gives CASSLTGRSSTDTQYF. V usage is TRBV27 and J usage is TRBJ2-3, with D perhaps matching TRBD1 (6 bases). The germline gives CDR1 MNHEY, CDR2 SMNVEV (reference sequence). The CDR3 is 16 amino acids. V gave up 2 bases and J gave up 0 bases, with 12 bases separating them.

The V gene is TRBV7-2, the J gene TRBJ1-5; unclear D gene. Trimming pared 5 bases from V and 6 bases from J, leaving 11 bases between. Germline V gene data show CDR1 as SGHTA and CDR2 as FQGNSA. CDR3 size: 13 residues. In DNA, the CDR3 is TGTGCCAGCAGCCCCTCGACGGGTCAGCCCCAGCATTTT. Translation gives CASSPSTGQPQHF.

The chain recombines TRBV19 with TRBJ1-5; 7 bases align to TRBD1. Germline lookup yields CDR1 LNHDA and CDR2 SQIVND (reference sequence). Unmatched junction bases numbered 3, after V lost 6 bases and J lost 1 base. The CDR3 contains 14 residues. The CDR3 DNA is TGTGCCAGTAGCGGGACAGCCAGCAATCAGCCCCAGCATTTT. It specifies CASSGTASNQPQHF.

The V gene is TRBV20-1, the J gene TRBJ1-1, with a weak D call TRBD1 (6 bases). The CDR3 contains 10 residues. With 7 bases removed from V and 12 bases from J, the gap between germline ends came to 15 bases. Germline V gene data show CDR1 as DFQATT and CDR2 as SNEGSKA (reference sequence). The CDR3 bases are TGCAGTGTTAGGACAGATTCTCCTTTCTTT. Protein product: CSVRTDSPFF.

V and J are TRBV5-1 and TRBJ2-1; 14 bases are a match to TRBD2. Germline V gives CDR1 SGHRS, CDR2 YFSETQ. V lost 7 bases, J lost 0 bases, and 6 bases stayed unmatched. The CDR3 runs 17 residues. The CDR3 DNA reads as TGCGCCAGCCACATCGGGACTAGCGGGAGCTCCTACAATGAGCAGTTCTTC. This translates into CASHIGTSGSSYNEQFF.

The V call is TRBV2, the J call TRBJ2-5; D possibly corresponds to TRBD1 (5 bases). This CDR3 is built from 13 residues. Germline CDR1 is SNHLY and CDR2 is FYNNEI. Between the trimmed V and J ends, which lost 5 bases and 5 bases, there was a span of 12 bases. The DNA of the CDR3 is TGTGCCAGCAGTATGACAGTCCAGGAGACCCAGTACTTC. It encodes CASSMTVQETQYF. Full variable domain (remainder filled in from reference TRBV2 and TRBJ2-5): EPEVTQTPSHQVTQMGQEVILRCVPISNHLYFYWYRQILGQKVEFLVSFYNNEISEKSEIFDDQFSVERPDGSNFTLKIRSTKLEDSAMYFCASSMTVQETQYFGPGTRLLVL.

The table lists this clone with a count of one. The rearrangement uses TRBV20-1 and TRBJ2-5, with 7 bases fitting TRBD2. The J call may be wrong; the DNA end is better matched by TRBJ2-7. Germline V gene sequence: CDR1 DFQATT, CDR2 SNEGSKA (reference sequence). The CDR3 sequence is 11 residues long. The CDR3: CSGGRALEQYF. As DNA, the CDR3 is TGCAGCGGGGGGAGGGCGCTCGAGCAGTACTTC.

This clone was observed a few times. The V gene is TRBV7-9, the J gene TRBJ1-5, with 7 bases aligning to TRBD1. The CDR3 is 14 amino acids. Germline CDR1 SEHNR, CDR2 FQNEAQ (reference sequence). The junction had 7 bases not matched to a gene; V was cut back by 5 bases and J by 6 bases. In DNA form, the CDR3 reads TGTGCCAGCAGCCCCACAGGGGAACGTCAGCCCCAGCATTTT. Translating gives CASSPTGERQPQHF.

This clone has a handful of counts. The identical CDR3 is also encoded by other nucleotide sequences in the sample. The CDR3 here is CASSLGAGEQYF. The CDR3, as DNA: TGTGCCAGCAGCTTAGGGGCGGGCGAGCAGTACTTC. J is TRBJ2-7 and V is TRBV11-2, with a tentative D call TRBD2 (5 bases). V lost 1 base and J lost 6, with 7 bases in between. The CDR3 sequence is 12 residues long. Germline V gene data show CDR1 as SGHAT and CDR2 as FQNNGV.

The chain employs TRBV18 and TRBJ2-1; D may be TRBD1 (5 bases). Trimming took off 3 bases at V and 9 bases at J, with 18 bases between the two ends. The CDR3 is 15 residues long. Germline V lookup: CDR1 KGHSH, CDR2 LQKENI. The CDR3 DNA reads as TGTGCCAGCTCACCCCCAGGCCAGGGATTGGGTGAGCAGTTCTTC. Its translation is CASSPPGQGLGEQFF.

The chain is built from TRBV5-5 and TRBJ1-4; TRBD1 might be the D (5 bases). From germline, CDR1 is SGHKS and CDR2 YYEKEE (reference sequence). This CDR3 spans 15 amino acids. V was clipped by 3 bases and J by 0 bases, with 9 bases between them. As DNA, the CDR3 is TGTGCCAGCAGCTCCGGGGGGGCAACTAATGAAAAACTGTTTTTT. This gives the protein CASSSGGATNEKLFF.

This chain joins TRBV7-6 and TRBJ2-2; 7 bases are shared with TRBD2. Per germline, CDR1 SGHVS and CDR2 FNYEAQ. The CDR3 length is 14 residues. J was trimmed by 4 bases and V by 1 base; bases with no gene match: 0. CDR3 in DNA: TGTGCCAGCAGCTTAGGCGGGAGCACCGGGGAGCTGTTTTTT. As protein: CASSLGGSTGELFF.

This clone was counted a few times. The chain combines TRBV7-9 with TRBJ1-1; TRBD1 matches at 8 bases. The germline CDR1 and CDR2 sequences are SEHNR and FQNEAQ (reference sequence). The CDR3 consists of 14 residues. V dropped 4 bases and J dropped 1; count of bases not matched to a gene: 2. CDR3 amino acids: CASSWDRSNTEAFF. In DNA, the CDR3 is TGTGCCAGCAGCTGGGACAGGTCGAACACTGAAGCTTTCTTT.

V and J are TRBV7-8 and TRBJ2-2; D gene uncertain. The length of the CDR3 is 16 residues. V dropped 1 base and J dropped 4 bases, with 13 bases sitting between them. Germline CDR1 SGHVS, CDR2 FQNEAQ. Here the CDR3 DNA reads TGTGCCAGCAGCTTAGAATCGCGAACGTCCACCGGGGAGCTGTTTTTT. Its protein is CASSLESRTSTGELFF.

The chain links TRBV27 to TRBJ1-2, with D perhaps matching TRBD1 (5 bases). The CDR3 contains 12 residues. Germline V lookup: CDR1 MNHEY, CDR2 SMNVEV (reference sequence). V was shortened by 3 bases and J by 6 bases, with 8 bases between the two germline ends. The CDR3 DNA is TGTGCCAGCAGTTTTGGGGGGAATGGCTACACCTTC. Translation: CASSFGGNGYTF.

This clone was observed a handful of times. The rearrangement joins TRBV6-1 to TRBJ2-2; no clear D gene. This CDR3 contains 12 residues. Trimming cost V 6 bases and J 5 bases, with 7 bases left between them. Looked up from germline, CDR1 is MNHNS and CDR2 is SASEGT. As DNA, the CDR3 is TGTGCCAGCAGAAGCGTAACCGGGGAGCTGTTTTTT. Translation: CASRSVTGELFF.

J is TRBJ2-1 and V is TRBV7-2; 10 nucleotides agree with TRBD2. The V segment lost 5 bases and the J segment 0 bases; nucleotides outside the gene matches: 4. Germline CDR1 is SGHTA and CDR2 is FQGNSA. The CDR3 loop spans 16 amino acids. CDR3 nucleotide sequence: TGTGCCAGCAGCCACCGACTAGCGGGCTCCTACAATGAGCAGTTCTTC. Residues: CASSHRLAGSYNEQFF.

V gene TRBV25-1 combines with J gene TRBJ2-7, with a possible D match to TRBD1 (6 bases). From germline, CDR1 is MGHDK and CDR2 SYGVNS. CDR3 size: 12 residues. V lost 7 bases and J lost 5, with 12 bases in between. The CDR3 is CASTPGDDEQYF. In DNA, the CDR3 is TGTGCCAGCACTCCAGGGGACGACGAGCAGTACTTC.

The chain couples TRBV6-5 to TRBJ2-7, with 7 nucleotides matching TRBD1. After removal of 0 bases from V and 2 bases from J, the junction contained 4 bases not matched to a gene. CDR1 and CDR2 (germline): MNHEY, SVGAGI. The CDR3 runs 15 residues. In DNA, the CDR3 is TGTGCCAGCAGTTACTCCGGACAGGCCCCCTACGAGCAGTACTTC. Protein: CASSYSGQAPYEQYF.

The chain employs TRBV11-2 and TRBJ2-1; TRBD2 agrees at 9 bases. With V trimmed by 2 bases and J by 0 bases, 8 bases remained unmatched. Per germline, CDR1 SGHAT and CDR2 FQNNGV. The length of the CDR3 is 18 residues. CDR3 sequence: CASSLRIAGELSYNEQFF. CDR3 nucleotides: TGTGCCAGCAGCTTAAGGATAGCGGGAGAACTCTCCTACAATGAGCAGTTCTTC.

The CDR3 loop reads CASSQDRHNSPLHF. The CDR3 nucleotides read TGTGCCAGCAGCCAGGACAGGCATAATTCACCCCTCCACTTT. This chain uses TRBV7-6 with TRBJ1-6; 7 bases line up with TRBD1. J lost 5 bases, V lost 5 bases, and 3 bases had no gene match. Germline V gene lookup returns CDR1 SGHVS and CDR2 FNYEAQ. The CDR3 loop spans 14 amino acids. The full variable domain, rest sourced from reference TRBV7-6 and TRBJ1-6, is GAGVSQSPRYKVTKRGQDVALRCDPISGHVSLYWYRQALGQGPEFLTYFNYEAQQDKSGLPNDRFSAERPEGSISTLTIQRTEQRDSAMYRCASSQDRHNSPLHFGNGTRLTVT.

The CDR3 spells CASSFGDNEQFF. CDR3 bases: TGTGCCAGCAGCTTCGGGGACAATGAGCAGTTCTTC. The J gene is TRBJ2-1, the V gene TRBV11-3, with a possible D match to TRBD2 (5 bases). The V end was cut by 3 bases, the J end by 5 bases, with 5 bases between. The CDR3 covers 12 residues. Per the germline V gene, CDR1 is SGHNT and CDR2 is YENEEA.

The chain uses TRBV19 and TRBJ1-5; a possible D gene is TRBD1 (6 bases). Germline CDR1 and CDR2: LNHDA and SQIVND (reference sequence). V dropped 7 bases and J dropped 6 bases, with 19 bases sitting between them. The CDR3 has 15 residues. CDR3 loop: CASKVQGGQGQPQHF. The CDR3, as DNA: TGTGCCAGTAAGGTACAGGGAGGGCAAGGTCAGCCCCAGCATTTT.

The chain couples TRBV5-1 to TRBJ2-3; D might be TRBD2 (5 bases). Trimming left V 4 bases short and J 2 bases short, with 26 bases between. The CDR3 contains 19 residues. Germline V CDR1 and CDR2: SGHRS, YFSETQ. The CDR3 nucleotides are TGCGCCAGCAGCGAAAGAGGCGAGGGAGTAAGTGGTTACACAGATACGCAGTATTTT. It translates to CASSERGEGVSGYTDTQYF.